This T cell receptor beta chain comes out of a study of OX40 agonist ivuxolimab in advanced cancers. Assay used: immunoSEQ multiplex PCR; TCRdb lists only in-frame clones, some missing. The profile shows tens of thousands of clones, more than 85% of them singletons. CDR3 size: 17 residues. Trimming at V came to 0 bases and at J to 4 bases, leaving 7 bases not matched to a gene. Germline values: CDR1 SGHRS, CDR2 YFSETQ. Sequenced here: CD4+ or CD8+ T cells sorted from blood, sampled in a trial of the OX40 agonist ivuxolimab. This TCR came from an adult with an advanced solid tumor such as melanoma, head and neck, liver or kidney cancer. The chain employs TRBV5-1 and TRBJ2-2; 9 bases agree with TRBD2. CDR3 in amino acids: CASSLAGLAGPTGELFF. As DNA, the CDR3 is TGCGCCAGCAGCTTGGCCGGTCTAGCGGGGCCCACCGGGGAGCTGTTTTTT.